This T cell receptor beta chain was recorded in a study of human T cells and chemical hapten exposure. Across the whole study: Sensitization used 2% DPC on about 2 cm by about 2 cm upper inner arm skin.

TCRdb fed the RACE reads into MiXCR, producing one record per CDR3 protein. The table includes roughly 200,000 distinct CDR3 sequences, around 23% detected once. The CDR3 sequence is 13 residues long. The germline V gene has CDR1 SGHTA and CDR2 FQGNSA. The sample's time point: patch test 3, about 24 weeks after DPC sensitization. Indicated treatment: therapeutic diphenylcyclopropenone sensitization with weekly scalp DPC. Regarding this clonotype: One junction end does not reproduce the germline sequence, and a read error may be involved.

The starting material was whole blood, obtained in connection with sensitization to the hapten diphenylcyclopropenone (DPC). The rearrangement links TRBV7-2 to TRBJ1-2, with a possible D match to TRBD1 (5 bases). The receptor was derived from a woman aged 40 to 50 with alopecia areata. Some clones in this sample may be carry-over from other donors' samples. CDR3 loop: CASSGGSNYGYTF. The CDR3 DNA is TGTGCTAGCAGTGGGGGTTCCAACTATGGCTACACCTTC.